The sequence of this T cell receptor (beta chain) was determined in a study of blood T cell repertoires in COVID-19. Profiled with immunoSEQ multiplex PCR; TCRdb holds only in-frame clones, not every one. This sample yields tens of thousands of clones, of which around 83% are seen a single time; roughly 5.6% belongs to the top ten. After removal of 6 bases from V and 4 bases from J, the junction contained 6 bases not matched to a gene. The CDR3 totals 14 residues. CDR1 and CDR2 (germline): MNHEY, SVGAGI. What was sequenced was peripheral blood. V gene TRBV6-5 combines with J gene TRBJ1-1; 9 positions agree with TRBD1. The receptor comes from a human donor in a cohort sampled during active COVID-19. The CDR3 bases are TGTGCCAGCAGCTCCCGGGACAGGGTCACTGAAGCTTTCTTT. Amino acids: CASSSRDRVTEAFF.